What follows are 6 T cell receptor beta chains derived from one specimen sequenced in a study of OX40 agonist ivuxolimab in advanced cancers. Here immunoSEQ multiplex PCR was the method, and the copy in TCRdb shows in-frame clones only, minus some. The table includes about 79,000 clones, approximately 86% detected once. The input for sequencing was CD4+ or CD8+ T cells sorted from blood, taken in a trial of the OX40 agonist ivuxolimab. Source of these receptors: an adult with an advanced solid tumor such as melanoma, head and neck, liver or kidney cancer.

The genes are TRBV5-1 and TRBJ2-1; weak D call: TRBD2 (7 bases). The CDR3 runs to 14 residues. Between the trimmed V and J ends, which lost 2 bases and 4 bases, there was a span of 10 bases. Germline CDR1 SGHRS, CDR2 YFSETQ. DNA of the CDR3: TGCGCCAGCAGCTTCGAGGGGGGGTACAATGAGCAGTTCTTC. It is translated as CASSFEGGYNEQFF.

Of note for this clone: Relative to the germline gene, one junction end is altered; a read error may explain this. The chain combines TRBV6-5 with TRBJ2-7; D uncertain. This CDR3 region has 11 residues. Germline CDR1 is MNHEY and CDR2 is SVGAGI. CDR3 coding DNA: TGTGCCAGCGGCCAAACTGATAACTGTGACTTC. This sequence encodes CASGQTDNCDF.

The table lists this clone with a count of one. The chain links TRBV28 to TRBJ2-3; D gene uncertain. The V gene lost 7 bases and the J gene lost 0 bases, with 2 bases spanning the gap. Germline V lookup: CDR1 MDHEN, CDR2 SYDVKM. The CDR3 sequence is 11 residues long. CDR3 amino acids: CASKSTDTQYF. The DNA of the CDR3 is TGTGCCAGCAAAAGCACAGATACGCAGTATTTT.

The chain employs TRBV9 and TRBJ1-3; the D is unclear. This CDR3 region has 14 residues. The ends were cut back, 2 bases at V and 1 base at J, with 7 bases in the middle. The germline V gene encodes CDR1 SGDLS and CDR2 YYNGEE. Here the CDR3 reads CASSVWGSGNTIYF. The CDR3 DNA reads TGTGCCAGCAGCGTTTGGGGATCTGGAAACACCATATATTTT.

On this clone itself: One end of the junction does not line up with germline, which may come from a read error. This chain's CDR3 is CASSLPGASVLF. The DNA for the CDR3 is TGTGCCAGCAGCCTACCGGGGGCTAGCGTTCTCTTC. This sequence joins TRBV7-6 and TRBJ2-1; D might be TRBD1 or TRBD2, each matching 6 bases. The CDR3 has 12 amino acids. Germline loops: CDR1 SGHVS, CDR2 FNYEAQ.

The chain employs TRBV11-3 and TRBJ2-7; a weak D match, TRBD1 (5 bases). V was trimmed by 5 bases and J by 7 bases, leaving 21 bases between them. Per the germline V gene, CDR1 is SGHNT and CDR2 is YENEEA. The CDR3 has 15 residues. For the CDR3, the DNA is TGTGCCAGCAGCCCTCTAGGGGCTTCCTCCGAGGAGCAGTACTTC. This codes for CASSPLGASSEEQYF.